This T cell receptor beta chain was recorded in a study of breast tumors, draining lymph nodes, adjacent tissues. MiXCR, run by TCRdb on the multiplex PCR reads, gives a single entry per CDR3 protein. The table includes 270,000 or so distinct CDR3 sequences, more than 30% detected once. Breast cancer patients provided tissue from their axillary draining lymph nodes. Trimming took 6 bases from V and 4 from J, leaving 13 bases between them. The CDR3 runs to 13 residues. CDR1 and CDR2 (germline): LNHDA, SQIVND (reference sequence). This clonotype was detected many times. Its antigen remains unknown. Study-level points and caveats: Compared with lymph nodes, tumors were less diverse; compared with nontumor tissue, more.

The material sequenced was axillary lymph node tissue. V gene TRBV19 combines with J gene TRBJ2-7; no clear D gene. The sequence came from a female donor with breast cancer. Some clones in this sample may be carry-over from other donors' samples. CDR3 coding DNA: TGTGCCAGTAGCCCCCCAGGATTGTACGAGCAGTACTTC. Translating it yields CASSPPGLYEQYF.